One and the same sample provided the 31 T cell receptor beta chains below, sequenced in a study of T cells after yellow fever vaccination. Using its own MiXCR run on the 5' RACE reads, TCRdb lists one record per CDR3 protein. The profile covers roughly 120,000 distinct CDR3 sequences, with roughly 6.8% appearing a single time and 2.5% to 3.5% taken by the ten largest. The source material was CD4+ T cells sorted from PBMCs, sampled roughly seven weeks after the first yellow fever vaccination. Receptors originate from a man aged 18 to 29 who received the YFV17D yellow fever vaccine.

This clonotype came up many times. The V gene is TRBV12-3 or TRBV12-4, the J gene TRBJ2-6; D gene ambiguous. This CDR3 is built from 11 residues. Trimming shortened V by 7 bases and J by 9 bases, and 7 bases separated the two germline ends. The CDR3 region is CASTPGNVLTF. In nucleotides, the CDR3 is TGTGCCAGCACCCCTGGCAACGTCCTGACTTTC.

V is TRBV7-3 and J is TRBJ2-3; 8 bases are a match to TRBD2. Germline V gene data show CDR1 as SGHTA and CDR2 as FQGTGA. V was pared by 5 bases and J by 4 bases, with 11 bases of the junction left unmatched. CDR3 length: 16 residues. The CDR3 region is CASSDPKAGVADTQYF. The CDR3 DNA sequence: TGTGCCAGCAGCGACCCTAAAGCGGGGGTCGCAGATACGCAGTATTTT.

CDR3 sequence reads: CASSLNVQELVGYTF. DNA of the CDR3: TGCGCCAGCAGCTTGAATGTACAGGAACTGGTTGGCTACACCTTC. This chain connects TRBV5-1 to TRBJ1-2, with D tentatively TRBD1 (5 bases). Deletions cut 1 base from V and 7 bases from J, with 17 bases between. CDR1 is SGHRS, CDR2 YFSETQ, per germline. This CDR3 comprises 15 residues.

This clonotype has at least ten counts. The chain couples TRBV5-7 to TRBJ1-2, with TRBD1 as a possible D gene (6 bases). TRBV5-7 carries the ORF label, with uncertain function. Trimming removed 0 bases at V and 4 bases at J, with 7 bases between. The CDR3 is 13 amino acids. The CDR3 loop is CASSLDRAYGYTF. CDR3 bases: TGTGCCAGCAGCTTGGACAGGGCCTATGGCTACACCTTC.

This clonotype was detected ten times or more. The gene calls are TRBV30 and TRBJ1-4, with a weak D call TRBD1 (6 bases). Trimming shortened V by 6 bases and J by 2 bases, and 13 bases separated the two germline ends. CDR1 and CDR2 (germline): GTSNPN, SVGIG (reference sequence). The CDR3 length is 14 residues. The CDR3 DNA follows: TGTGCCTGCGGAAACAGGGCTACTAATGAAAAACTGTTTTTT. Translated: CACGNRATNEKLFF.

At least ten counts were recorded for this clonotype. The junction departs from germline at one end; a sequencing error may be responsible. The chain links TRBV7-7 to TRBJ2-1; 13 bases align to TRBD2. The CDR3 is 19 amino acids. Germline CDR1 and CDR2: SSHAT and FNYEAQ (reference sequence). The CDR3 nucleotides read TGTGCTAGCAGCTTAACCCCGACTAGCGGGGGGCTCTCCTACAATGAGCAGTTCTTC. Amino acid sequence: CASSLTPTSGGLSYNEQFF.

The CDR3 sequence is CASSQGAPGQVARVDTQYF. Here the CDR3 DNA reads TGCGCCAGCAGCCAAGGGGCGCCGGGACAGGTTGCAAGAGTGGATACGCAGTATTTT. This chain uses TRBV4-1 with TRBJ2-3; 8 bases are shared with TRBD1. CDR1 MGHRA and CDR2 YSYEKL come from the germline V gene. After removal of 1 base from V and 6 bases from J, the junction contained 18 bases not matched to a gene. The CDR3 is made up of 19 amino acids.

The J gene is TRBJ2-3, the V gene TRBV20-1, with TRBD2 matching 9 bases. Per the germline V gene, CDR1 is DFQATT and CDR2 is SNEGSKA (reference sequence). The CDR3 loop spans 15 amino acids. Germline trimming cut 6 bases from V and 2 bases from J; bases unmatched to any gene: 9. The CDR3 DNA follows: TGCAGTGCCGCCGAACTAGCGGGTATCACAGATACGCAGTATTTT. It codes for CSAAELAGITDTQYF.

This clonotype came up many times. The gene calls are TRBV7-9 and TRBJ2-5, with D possibly TRBD2 on 5 matching bases. Trimming shortened V by 10 bases and J by 5 bases, and 17 bases separated the two germline ends. CDR3 length: 13 amino acids. From germline, CDR1 is SEHNR and CDR2 FQNEAQ (reference sequence). The CDR3 DNA sequence: TGTGCCATAACCTCAGGAGGTCCCGAGACCCAGTACTTC. Translation: CAITSGGPETQYF.

This clonotype has a count of ten or more. This CDR3 is CASSQNPEGGSETQYF. The CDR3 DNA is TGCGCCAGCAGCCAAAACCCAGAAGGGGGATCAGAGACCCAGTACTTC. This chain uses TRBV4-3 with TRBJ2-5, with TRBD1 as a possible D gene (6 bases). V lost 2 bases and J 4 bases, leaving 17 bases between the germline ends. CDR3 length: 16 amino acids. Germline-derived CDR1 and CDR2 are LGHNA and YSLEER.

This clonotype showed up many times. The rearrangement joins TRBV10-2 to TRBJ2-3; D gene ambiguous. This CDR3 is 14 amino acids long. Germline CDR1 WSHSY, CDR2 SAAADI. Trimming stripped 3 bases from V and 3 bases from J, with 10 bases between. The CDR3 DNA follows: TGCGCCAGCAGTGAATCAGGAAGAACAGATACGCAGTATTTT. Residues: CASSESGRTDTQYF.

This clonotype was seen at least ten times. V gene TRBV6-1 combines with J gene TRBJ2-7, with TRBD1 identical over 7 bases. The V and J ends lost 6 bases and 2 bases, in that order; junction bases with no gene match: 10. The CDR3 is 15 residues long. The germline V gene has CDR1 MNHNS and CDR2 SASEGT. CDR3 nucleotides: TGTGCCAGCAGGGGGACGGGACAGCGTCCCTACGAGCAGTACTTC. Its protein product is CASRGTGQRPYEQYF.

As regards this clonotype: This may be a read error, as it is one base from a much larger clone. This chain joins TRBV4-2 and TRBJ2-5, with a weak D call TRBD1 (5 bases). The CDR3 consists of 11 residues. From germline, CDR1 is LGHNA and CDR2 YNFKEQ. CDR3 protein: CTSSAGETQYF. The CDR3 DNA follows: TGTACCAGCAGCGCAGGGGAGACCCAGTACTTC.

The sample holds many counts of this clonotype. The chain is built from TRBV7-2 and TRBJ2-3; 8 nucleotides match TRBD2. Germline loops: CDR1 SGHTA, CDR2 FQGNSA. J was trimmed by 3 bases and V by 1 base; bases with no gene match: 3. CDR3 size: 15 residues. CDR3 loop: CASSLVLAGTDTQYF. For the CDR3, the DNA is TGTGCCAGCAGCTTAGTCTTAGCGGGAACAGATACGCAGTATTTT. Full variable domain (missing parts from reference TRBV7-2 and TRBJ2-3): GAGVSQSPSNKVTEKGKDVELRCDPISGHTALYWYRQSLGQGLEFLIYFQGNSAPDKSGLPSDRFSAERTGGSVSTLTIQRTQQEDSAVYLCASSLVLAGTDTQYFGPGTRLTVL.

This clonotype has a count of ten or more. The chain employs TRBV2 and TRBJ1-1; no clear D. The CDR3 runs 13 residues. The germline CDR1 and CDR2 sequences are SNHLY and FYNNEI. Trimming removed 2 bases at V and 2 bases at J, with 6 bases between. In nucleotides, the CDR3 is TGTGCCAGCAGTGAACACGGAAACACTGAAGCTTTCTTT. Translation: CASSEHGNTEAFF.

In the case of this clonotype: A much larger clone differs by one base, so this may be a read error. The J gene is TRBJ1-1, the V gene TRBV7-2; tentative D call: TRBD1 (5 bases). Germline CDR1 SGHTA, CDR2 FQGNSA. This CDR3 comprises 14 residues. V lost 2 bases and J 5 bases, leaving 12 bases between the germline ends. CDR3 loop: CASSLQGGETEAFF. In DNA form, the CDR3 reads TGTGCCAGCAGCTTACAGGGAGGGGAAACTGAAGCTTTCTTT.

This clonotype was observed at least ten times. The chain has TRBV19 and TRBJ2-7; D remains unclear. Looked up from germline, CDR1 is LNHDA and CDR2 is SQIVND (reference sequence). This CDR3 comprises 15 residues. V lost 1 base and J 3 bases, leaving 13 bases between the germline ends. The CDR3 DNA reads as TGTGCCAGTAGTATAGCGGTGGGCTGGGACTACGAGCAGTACTTC. This gives the protein CASSIAVGWDYEQYF.

Ten or more counts support this clonotype. The gene calls are TRBV7-2 and TRBJ2-7; D unresolved. Trimming removed 5 bases at V and 0 bases at J, with 14 bases between. The CDR3 contains 15 residues. Germline V CDR1 and CDR2: SGHTA, FQGNSA. The CDR3, as DNA: TGTGCCAGCAGCCTTACCTTGGGTCTCTCCTACGAGCAGTACTTC. It translates to CASSLTLGLSYEQYF.

There are many counts of this clonotype. This chain uses TRBV4-1 with TRBJ1-2; 10 positions agree with TRBD1. The CDR3 is 15 residues long. Germline V gives CDR1 MGHRA, CDR2 YSYEKL. Trimming took 1 base from V and 6 from J; bases not matched to a gene: 5. CDR3 bases: TGCGCCAGCAGCCAAGCACGACAGGGGGCAGATGGCTACACCTTC. It is translated as CASSQARQGADGYTF.

In DNA, the CDR3 is TGTGCCAGCAGCGTTCCGGGGGGGCCTGCGCGAGAGCAGTTCTTC. This sequence encodes CASSVPGGPAREQFF. The V call is TRBV5-6, the J call TRBJ2-1, with TRBD2 identical over 8 bases. Trimming at V came to 4 bases and at J to 10 bases, leaving 13 bases not matched to a gene. Germline-derived CDR1 and CDR2 are SGHDT and YYEEEE. The CDR3 contains 15 residues.

Worth noting for this clonotype: This may be a read error, as it is one base from a much larger clone. The V and J genes are TRBV15 and TRBJ1-6, with D possibly TRBD1 on 5 matching bases. The V gene lost 5 bases and the J gene lost 12 bases, with 20 bases spanning the gap. CDR1 LNHNV and CDR2 YYDKDF come from the germline V gene (reference sequence). The CDR3 consists of 15 residues. This CDR3 is CATSGETGRSLPLHF. As DNA, the CDR3 is TGTGCCACCAGCGGGGAAACAGGACGCTCTTTACCCCTCCACTTT.

This clonotype was picked up many times. The chain employs TRBV5-4 and TRBJ2-1; D tentatively reads TRBD1 or TRBD2 (6 bases each). The ends were cut back, 0 bases at V and 5 bases at J, with 15 bases in the middle. The CDR3 spans 16 residues. Germline CDR1 SGHNT, CDR2 YYREEE (reference sequence). Here the CDR3 DNA reads TGTGCCAGCAGCTTGGGTCCGGGGGCGTTTGACAATGAGCAGTTCTTC. Its translation is CASSLGPGAFDNEQFF. Variable domain in full (rest from reference TRBV5-4 and TRBJ2-1): ETGVTQSPTHLIKTRGQQVTLRCSSQSGHNTVSWYQQALGQGPQFIFQYYREEENGRGNFPPRFSGLQFPNYSSELNVNALELDDSALYLCASSLGPGAFDNEQFFGPGTRLTVL.

This clonotype occurred many times. The chain links TRBV19 to TRBJ2-2, with 7 nucleotides matching TRBD2. The germline gives CDR1 LNHDA, CDR2 SQIVND (reference sequence). The CDR3 is made up of 15 amino acids. After removal of 3 bases from V and 5 bases from J, the junction contained 6 bases not matched to a gene. This chain's CDR3 is CASSIRRGRTGELFF. In nucleotides, the CDR3 is TGTGCCAGTAGTATCCGGCGGGGGAGAACCGGGGAGCTGTTTTTT.

This clonotype was picked up a small number of times. The chain employs TRBV6-1 and TRBJ1-2; D call uncertain. Germline V gene lookup returns CDR1 MNHNS and CDR2 SASEGT. Trimming took 3 bases from V and 3 from J, leaving 11 bases between them. The CDR3 totals 14 residues. This CDR3 is CASSEPGGYYGYTF. As DNA, the CDR3 is TGTGCCAGCAGTGAGCCCGGTGGATACTATGGCTACACCTTC.

This clonotype was counted at least ten times. The rearrangement joins TRBV5-1 to TRBJ2-7; unclear D gene. The V end lost 4 bases, the J end lost 0 bases, and 8 bases lay between the germline ends. Germline values: CDR1 SGHRS, CDR2 YFSETQ. This CDR3 comprises 13 residues. The DNA of the CDR3 is TGCGCCAGCAGCCACGTAGTCTCCTACGAGCAGTACGTC. Its protein product is CASSHVVSYEQYV.

This clonotype was counted between two and nine times. V is TRBV20-1 and J is TRBJ2-3; D is uncertain. Looked up from germline, CDR1 is DFQATT and CDR2 is SNEGSKA (reference sequence). Between the trimmed V and J ends, which lost 2 bases and 2 bases, there was a span of 5 bases. The CDR3 covers 12 residues. The CDR3 DNA reads as TGCAGTGCTAGACTGTACACAGATACGCAGTATTTT. It translates to CSARLYTDTQYF.

This clonotype was counted many times. The chain joins TRBV4-2 to TRBJ2-7; D is ambiguous. The V end lost 0 bases, the J end lost 5 bases, and 11 bases lay between the germline ends. The germline gives CDR1 LGHNA, CDR2 YNFKEQ. This CDR3 comprises 14 residues. This CDR3 is CASSQEVGRNEQYV. The DNA for the CDR3 is TGTGCCAGCAGCCAAGAGGTAGGGCGCAACGAGCAGTACGTC.

This clonotype was counted ten times or more. The J gene is TRBJ2-7, the V gene TRBV20-1; possible D gene TRBD2, 5 bases. The V gene's germline CDR1 is DFQATT and CDR2 SNEGSKA (reference sequence). V lost 2 bases, J lost 3 bases, and 14 bases lay in between. CDR3 length: 14 amino acids. The CDR3 protein is CSARYLEGNYEQYV. CDR3 bases: TGCAGTGCTAGATATCTCGAGGGAAACTACGAGCAGTACGTC.

Ten or more counts support this clonotype. The chain combines TRBV4-3 with TRBJ2-7; 11 nucleotides align to TRBD1. Trimming cost V 0 bases and J 2 bases; bases outside gene matches: 3. CDR3 size: 16 residues. Germline CDR1 LGHNA, CDR2 YSLEER. CDR3 sequence (DNA): TGCGCCAGCAGCCAAGAACCGGGACAGGGGGCCTACGAGCAGTACTTC. Encoded protein: CASSQEPGQGAYEQYF.

This clonotype was found a few times. The rearrangement uses TRBV7-2 and TRBJ1-3; D perhaps matches TRBD1 (6 bases). CDR1 is SGHTA and CDR2 is FQGNSA in the germline V gene. V dropped 4 bases and J dropped 4 bases, with 8 bases sitting between them. The CDR3 runs to 13 residues. The CDR3 DNA reads as TGTGCCAGCAGCTCCGACAGGGGAAACACCATATATTTT. Protein: CASSSDRGNTIYF.

This clonotype occurred many times. The rearrangement joins TRBV5-1 to TRBJ2-3; the match to TRBD2 covers 10 bases. V trimming: 6 bases; J trimming: 6 bases; junction bases outside the gene matches: 7. Germline V gene data show CDR1 as SGHRS and CDR2 as YFSETQ. CDR3 length: 14 amino acids. The CDR3 nucleotides read TGCGCCAGCAAGGCTAGCGGGGGTCCGGATACGCAGTATTTT. Translated: CASKASGGPDTQYF.